The 4 T cell receptor beta chains below come from one sample, sequenced in a study of blood T cell repertoires in COVID-19. Method: immunoSEQ multiplex PCR; TCRdb's copy keeps in-frame clones and lacks some. Of just over 300,000 clones listed, about 85% were seen once; the top ten hold about 2%. Sequenced sample: peripheral blood. These receptor sequences come from a man aged 18 to 29 with active or convalescent COVID-19.

The V call is TRBV7-2, the J call TRBJ1-5; D is perhaps TRBD1 (5 bases). Per germline, CDR1 SGHTA and CDR2 FQGNSA. The V and J ends lost 3 bases and 5 bases respectively, with 11 bases between them. The CDR3 extends over 14 amino acids. This CDR3 is CASSFTGPHQPQHF. CDR3 nucleotides: TGTGCCAGCAGCTTCACAGGACCGCATCAGCCCCAGCATTTT.

The chain employs TRBV13 and TRBJ2-1, with 7 bases aligning to TRBD2. The CDR3 covers 14 residues. The germline CDR1 and CDR2 sequences are PRHDT and FYEKMQ (reference sequence). With 5 bases clipped from V and 12 bases from J, the junction kept 13 bases outside the gene matches. The CDR3 reads CASSLRGGAGVQFF. CDR3 bases: TGTGCCAGCAGCCTAAGGGGAGGGGCCGGCGTGCAGTTCTTC. The entire variable domain, with the rest obtained from reference TRBV13 and TRBJ2-1, is as follows: AAGVIQSPRHLIKEKRETATLKCYPIPRHDTVYWYQQGPGQDPQFLISFYEKMQSDKGSIPDRFSAQQFSDYHSELNMSSLELGDSALYFCASSLRGGAGVQFFGPGTRLTVL.

This chain joins TRBV15 and TRBJ1-6; a weak D match, TRBD1 (5 bases). The CDR3 sequence is 14 residues long. The V end lost 5 bases, the J end lost 7 bases, and 12 bases lay between the germline ends. Germline assignment: CDR1 LNHNV and CDR2 YYDKDF (reference sequence). CDR3 DNA sequence: TGTGCCACCAGCTGGGGGGGGACGAATTCACCCCTCCACTTT. Its protein product is CATSWGGTNSPLHF.

The chain couples TRBV5-1 to TRBJ2-7; 9 bases agree with TRBD2. The junction had 6 bases not matched to a gene; V was cut back by 3 bases and J by 2 bases. CDR3 length equals 15 residues. Germline CDR1 SGHRS, CDR2 YFSETQ. Here the CDR3 DNA reads TGCGCCAGCAGCTCAACTAGCGGGTCCACCTACGAGCAGTACTTC. This encodes CASSSTSGSTYEQYF.